The 21 T cell receptor beta chains given below trace back to one sample, sequenced in a study of T-cell reconstitution after alpha-beta-depleted transplantation in children. As it was prepared, the TCRbeta library received unique molecular identifiers. MiXCR, run by TCRdb on the PCR reads, gives a single entry per CDR3 protein. Here the sample spans roughly 190,000 distinct CDR3 sequences, 13% to 15% being singletons. This sample comprised PBMCs from the stem cell graft donor, obtained from the stem cell graft. Receptor source: a human donor who donated a stem cell graft to a child with acute lymphoblastic leukemia.

This clonotype was recorded at least ten times. The chain recombines TRBV7-2 with TRBJ2-2; 7 bases agree with TRBD2. The CDR3 covers 15 residues. Germline V CDR1 and CDR2: SGHTA, FQGNSA. The ends lost 1 base at V and 7 bases at J; junction bases unmatched: 6. The CDR3 DNA reads as TGTGCCAGCAGCTTAGTGGGAGGGCCTTACGGGGAGCTGTTTTTT. Translating it yields CASSLVGGPYGELFF.

With respect to this clonotype: Mismatch with germline at one junction end may stem from a read error. V gene TRBV3-1 combines with J gene TRBJ1-2, with 9 nucleotides matching TRBD1. The CDR3 is 18 residues long. Germline V lookup: CDR1 LGHDT, CDR2 YNNKEL (reference sequence). CDR3 sequence reads: CACSLGPPGQGFSRGYTF. As DNA, the CDR3 is TGTGCCTGCAGTTTAGGGCCCCCGGGACAGGGTTTTTCTCGGGGCTACACCTTC.

This chain links TRBV20-1 with TRBJ2-1; tentatively, D is TRBD2 (6 bases). Germline V gene sequence: CDR1 DFQATT, CDR2 SNEGSKA (reference sequence). This CDR3 has 11 residues. CDR3 nucleotide sequence: TGCAGCTCGGGCCGGGGAGCGGGGCAGTTCTTC. Protein sequence: CSSGRGAGQFF.

Many counts were recorded for this clonotype. V is TRBV4-1 and J is TRBJ2-2; 9 positions agree with TRBD1. CDR1 MGHRA and CDR2 YSYEKL come from the germline V gene. The CDR3 consists of 15 residues. The ends lost 2 bases at V and 5 bases at J; junction bases unmatched: 3. CDR3 in DNA: TGCGCCAGCAGCCAAAAGGGGACAGGGACCGGGGAGCTGTTTTTT. It specifies CASSQKGTGTGELFF.

This clonotype was seen ten or more times. The chain has TRBV7-2 and TRBJ1-4; 8 bases are a match to TRBD1. V shed 5 bases and J 4 bases; nucleotides not matched to a gene: 6. CDR3 length: 15 residues. CDR1 and CDR2 (germline): SGHTA, FQGNSA. The CDR3 sequence: CASSPRTGLNEKLFF. DNA for the CDR3: TGTGCCAGCAGCCCAAGGACAGGGCTTAATGAAAAACTGTTTTTT.

This clonotype was seen at least ten times. The rearrangement uses TRBV12-3 or TRBV12-4 and TRBJ2-5; 7 positions agree with TRBD2. This CDR3 has 14 amino acids. V shed 2 bases, J shed 0 bases, and the junction held 0 bases outside the gene matches. The CDR3 sequence: CASSLSGNQETQYF. CDR3 DNA sequence: TGTGCCAGCAGTTTAAGCGGGAACCAAGAGACCCAGTACTTC.

This clonotype was seen many times. The genes are TRBV28 and TRBJ1-2; D is undetermined. Germline CDR1 and CDR2: MDHEN and SYDVKM. The germline V and J ends were trimmed by 9 bases and 4 bases, with 12 bases remaining between them. The CDR3 extends over 12 amino acids. CDR3 DNA: TGTGCCAGTACTACAGTTCCCTATGGCTACACCTTC. Protein product: CASTTVPYGYTF.

The chain's CDR3 is CASSGIYSYNEQFF. For the CDR3, the DNA is TGTGCCAGCAGTGGAATCTACTCCTACAATGAGCAGTTCTTC. The rearrangement links TRBV12-3 or TRBV12-4 to TRBJ2-1, with unresolved D. V lost 5 bases to trimming and J lost 0 bases, with 8 bases between them. CDR3 length equals 14 residues.

This clonotype was detected many times. The gene calls are TRBV6-4 and TRBJ2-3, with 14 bases fitting TRBD2. The V gene's germline CDR1 is MRHNA and CDR2 SNTAGT. This CDR3 region has 21 residues. Unmatched junction bases numbered 22, after V lost 6 bases and J lost 5 bases. Here the CDR3 DNA reads TGTGCCAGCAGCACAAACCCTAGAAGTAGACTAGCGGGAGGGCCCTTAGATACGCAGTATTTT. Residues: CASSTNPRSRLAGGPLDTQYF.

The chain is built from TRBV6-2 or TRBV6-3 and TRBJ2-1; 16 bases fit TRBD2. Germline lookup yields CDR1 MNHEY and CDR2 SVGEGT. CDR3 length: 20 amino acids. Trimming at V came to 0 bases and at J to 1 base, leaving 6 bases not matched to a gene. CDR3 DNA: TGTGCCAGCAGTTACTCTGGGACTAGCGGGAGGGAGGGTTCCTACAATGAGCAGTTCTTC. Its protein is CASSYSGTSGREGSYNEQFF.

The sample holds many counts of this clonotype. V and J are TRBV12-3 or TRBV12-4 and TRBJ2-7; D is possibly TRBD2 (6 bases). The CDR3 extends over 13 amino acids. Deletions cut 3 bases from V and 7 bases from J, with 13 bases between. CDR3 bases: TGTGCCAGCAGTTTGGACTACCGCGGAGAGCAGTACTTC. It encodes CASSLDYRGEQYF.

There are a few counts of this clonotype. The chain uses TRBV7-9 and TRBJ1-1; D perhaps matches TRBD1 (5 bases). Trimming removed 5 bases from V and 1 base from J, with 11 bases in between. Germline CDR1 and CDR2: SEHNR and FQNEAQ (reference sequence). This CDR3 is 14 amino acids long. CDR3 nucleotide sequence: TGTGCCAGCAGCCATCGTCAGGGGAACACTGAAGCTTTCTTT. Protein product: CASSHRQGNTEAFF.

This clonotype was counted at least ten times. This chain uses TRBV7-8 with TRBJ2-2, with D possibly matching TRBD2 (6 bases). Germline values: CDR1 SGHVS, CDR2 FQNEAQ. V lost 1 base and J 6 bases, leaving 12 bases between the germline ends. The CDR3 is made up of 15 amino acids. CDR3: CASSLELAVSGELFF. The CDR3 DNA reads TGTGCCAGCAGCTTAGAACTAGCAGTATCCGGGGAGCTGTTTTTT.

This chain uses TRBV6-1 with TRBJ2-1; TRBD2 matches at 11 bases. The length of the CDR3 is 16 residues. V shed 6 bases and J 7 bases; nucleotides not matched to a gene: 11. The germline V gene has CDR1 MNHNS and CDR2 SASEGT. In nucleotides, the CDR3 is TGTGCCAGCAGAAAATTTAGCGGGAGGGCGAGGAATGAGCAGTTCTTC. Its translation is CASRKFSGRARNEQFF.

This sequence joins TRBV12-5 and TRBJ2-3; D ambiguous. Germline values: CDR1 LGHNT, CDR2 FRNRAP. This CDR3 has 14 residues. Trimming removed 5 bases from V and 2 bases from J, with 11 bases in between. The CDR3 DNA reads as TGTGCTAGTGGTCCCTCGACGAACACAGATACGCAGTATTTT. Translation gives CASGPSTNTDTQYF.

This clonotype was detected ten times or more. The chain links TRBV5-5 to TRBJ1-2; D call uncertain. Germline V gene lookup returns CDR1 SGHKS and CDR2 YYEKEE (reference sequence). V gave up 0 bases and J gave up 2 bases, with 11 bases separating them. This CDR3 contains 15 residues. The CDR3 region has the DNA TGTGCCAGCAGCTTGGTTCCGGTCGTCAACTATGGCTACACCTTC. Its translation is CASSLVPVVNYGYTF.

The chain couples TRBV7-2 to TRBJ2-5; D not resolved. The CDR3 length is 15 residues. V lost 1 base to trimming and J lost 7 bases, with 16 bases between them. Germline loops: CDR1 SGHTA, CDR2 FQGNSA. The CDR3 nucleotides are TGTGCCAGCAGCTTAGAGGCTTGGGTTAGTGGGACCCAGTACTTC. It yields the protein CASSLEAWVSGTQYF. The whole variable domain, remainder taken from reference TRBV7-2 and TRBJ2-5, is GAGVSQSPSNKVTEKGKDVELRCDPISGHTALYWYRQSLGQGLEFLIYFQGNSAPDKSGLPSDRFSAERTGGSVSTLTIQRTQQEDSAVYLCASSLEAWVSGTQYFGPGTRLLVL.

This clonotype was counted at least ten times. V and J are TRBV27 and TRBJ1-2, with 9 bases fitting TRBD1. V was pared by 7 bases and J by 4 bases, with 4 bases of the junction left unmatched. Germline CDR1 reads MNHEY; CDR2 reads SMNVEV (reference sequence). This CDR3 has 13 amino acids. The CDR3 region has the DNA TGTGCCAGCATAGGACAGGGGAGCTATGGCTACACCTTC. Translating gives CASIGQGSYGYTF.

This clonotype occurred many times. The chain couples TRBV5-6 to TRBJ1-5, with 7 positions matching TRBD1. V trimming: 4 bases; J trimming: 3 bases; junction bases outside the gene matches: 4. This CDR3 is 14 amino acids long. Germline CDR1 and CDR2: SGHDT and YYEEEE. CDR3 nucleotides: TGTGCCAGCAGCCTGACAGGGACCAATCAGCCCCAGCATTTT. Encoded protein: CASSLTGTNQPQHF.

This clonotype was detected many times. The chain is built from TRBV7-2 and TRBJ2-7, with unresolved D. The V gene lost 3 bases and the J gene lost 1 base, with 10 bases spanning the gap. This CDR3 is built from 14 residues. CDR1 and CDR2 (germline): SGHTA, FQGNSA. CDR3 in amino acids: CASSFYENSYEQYF. The CDR3 DNA sequence: TGTGCCAGCAGCTTCTATGAGAATTCCTACGAGCAGTACTTC.

This clonotype has just one count. A much larger clone lies a single base off, so this may be a read error. V is TRBV5-1 and J is TRBJ1-1; tentatively, D is TRBD1 (5 bases). The CDR3 extends over 15 amino acids. The V gene's germline CDR1 is SGHRS and CDR2 YFSETQ. The CDR3 sequence is CASSFQGVMNTDAFF. The CDR3, as DNA: TGCGCCAGCAGCTTCCAGGGAGTCATGAACACTGACGCTTTCTTT.